This entry features one T cell receptor beta chain sequence. Its matching antigen is unknown. The read stops 3 residues short of the end of the CDR3; the missing end is completed from the germline J gene. These data come from a study of T cells in women clearing cervical HPV infection. Whole-study context: HLA type could not be excluded as a confounder.

Germline lookup yields CDR1 DFQATT and CDR2 SNEGSKA (reference sequence). Trimming at V came to 3 bases and at J to 4 bases, leaving 9 bases not matched to a gene. The length of the CDR3 is 15 residues. Clones were sequenced by immunoSEQ multiplex PCR, and TCRdb holds only the in-frame ones, with some missing. This table lists roughly 23,000 clones. Study results and limitations: Each sample's T-cell count was unknown, possibly confounding richness.

Sequenced input: blood buffy coat. The rearrangement uses TRBV20-1 and TRBJ2-5; the match to TRBD2 covers 9 bases. The sequence came from a woman aged 18 to 75 with a cervical HPV16 infection that either progressed to CIN3+ or cleared (not recorded which). CDR3 protein: CSASLLAGTGETQYF. The CDR3 DNA, read in part, is TGCAGTGCTAGTTTGCTAGCGGGAACAGGAGAGACC.